The 16 T cell receptor beta chains below come from one sample, sequenced in a study of blood T cell repertoires in COVID-19. The protocol was immunoSEQ multiplex PCR, while the TCRdb copy is restricted to in-frame clones and leaves out a portion. Of about 480,000 clones listed, around 90% are singletons. Sequencing input: peripheral blood. These receptors were taken from a woman between 50 and 59 years old with COVID-19, enrolled during active disease.

The rearrangement uses TRBV6-1 and TRBJ2-7, with 7 bases fitting TRBD2. The V segment lost 3 bases and the J segment 13 bases; nucleotides outside the gene matches: 12. CDR1 is MNHNS, CDR2 SASEGT, per germline. The CDR3 extends over 13 amino acids. The CDR3: CASSEGSGLPPYF. Here the CDR3 DNA reads TGTGCCAGCAGTGAGGGTAGCGGGTTGCCCCCTTACTTC.

The chain couples TRBV30 to TRBJ2-6; D is ambiguous. The CDR3 contains 16 residues. The germline V and J ends were trimmed by 2 bases and 0 bases, with 11 bases remaining between them. CDR1 is GTSNPN and CDR2 is SVGIG in the germline V gene (reference sequence). As DNA, the CDR3 is TGTGCCTGGAGTTTAGAGGTTAGCTCTGGGGCCAACGTCCTGACTTTC. It encodes CAWSLEVSSGANVLTF.

The chain joins TRBV7-3 to TRBJ2-7, with TRBD2 identical over 8 bases. Germline V gene data show CDR1 as SGHTA and CDR2 as FQGTGA. V dropped 5 bases and J dropped 2; count of bases not matched to a gene: 11. The CDR3 covers 16 residues. CDR3: CASSPSRGGAPYEQYF. For the CDR3, the DNA is TGTGCCAGCAGCCCTTCCCGGGGGGGGGCGCCCTACGAGCAGTACTTC.

The chain couples TRBV5-1 to TRBJ2-1; 10 bases are shared with TRBD2. CDR1 and CDR2 from the germline V gene are SGHRS and YFSETQ. The CDR3 length is 16 residues. V gave up 1 base and J gave up 6 bases; unmatched junction bases: 7. The CDR3 region is CASSLRVTSGPNEQFF. The CDR3 DNA is TGCGCCAGCAGCTTGCGGGTGACTAGCGGGCCCAATGAGCAGTTCTTC.

The chain carries TRBV29-1 and TRBJ2-2, with 7 bases aligning to TRBD1. Looked up from germline, CDR1 is SQVTM and CDR2 is ANQGSEA. The CDR3 is made up of 13 amino acids. Germline trimming cut 5 bases from V and 6 bases from J; bases unmatched to any gene: 6. In nucleotides, the CDR3 is TGCAGCGTTCTCCCAGGGGGATCCGGGGAGCTGTTTTTT. It encodes CSVLPGGSGELFF.

V gene TRBV5-7 combines with J gene TRBJ1-2; 9 bases match TRBD1. TRBV5-7 is an ORF, with its function uncertain. The CDR3 length is 15 residues. V lost 4 bases, J lost 2 bases, and 6 bases stayed unmatched. The CDR3 coding sequence is TGTGCCAGCAGCCCACGGACAGGGGCAAACTATGGCTACACCTTC. This encodes CASSPRTGANYGYTF.

The chain has TRBV10-1 and TRBJ2-2; perhaps TRBD2 as D (5 bases). Trimming cost V 2 bases and J 3 bases, with 13 bases left between them. CDR3 length equals 16 residues. CDR1 and CDR2 (germline): WNHNN, SYGVQD (reference sequence). The CDR3 DNA reads TGCGCCAGCAGTGAGGGGTCGGGATATTACACCGGGGAGCTGTTTTTT. This gives the protein CASSEGSGYYTGELFF.

This sequence joins TRBV6-1 and TRBJ2-1, with 7 bases fitting TRBD2. The germline CDR1 and CDR2 sequences are MNHNS and SASEGT. CDR3 length equals 14 residues. The ends lost 3 bases at V and 6 bases at J; junction bases unmatched: 5. CDR3: CASSDPTGGNEQFF. DNA of the CDR3: TGTGCCAGCAGTGATCCGACGGGGGGCAATGAGCAGTTCTTC.

This clone was seen just once. This sample also contains other DNA sequences that code for the same CDR3. This sequence joins TRBV18 and TRBJ1-4; D might be TRBD1 (6 bases). Germline values: CDR1 KGHSH, CDR2 LQKENI. The CDR3 runs to 14 residues. V was trimmed by 2 bases and J by 5 bases, leaving 9 bases between them. The CDR3 DNA reads TGTGCCAGCTCACCAGGCCAGGGGAATGAAAAACTGTTTTTT. It encodes CASSPGQGNEKLFF.

This clone was picked up one time. The chain joins TRBV19 to TRBJ2-7; a possible D gene is TRBD1 (6 bases). Germline lookup yields CDR1 LNHDA and CDR2 SQIVND (reference sequence). The V end was cut by 5 bases, the J end by 3 bases, with 14 bases between. The CDR3 contains 14 residues. CDR3 amino acids: CASSSRTAIYEQYF. The CDR3 nucleotides read TGTGCCAGTAGTTCGAGGACAGCTATCTACGAGCAGTACTTC.

This chain connects TRBV7-9 to TRBJ1-1; possible D gene TRBD1, 6 bases. Germline V gives CDR1 SEHNR, CDR2 FQNEAQ (reference sequence). This CDR3 has 14 amino acids. V lost 5 bases and J lost 5, with 15 bases in between. CDR3 protein: CASSPGAGETEAFF. In DNA form, the CDR3 reads TGTGCCAGCAGCCCAGGAGCAGGGGAAACTGAAGCTTTCTTT.

The CDR3 sequence is CASSERLADNTGELFF. The CDR3 DNA reads TGCGCCAGCAGTGAAAGGCTAGCGGATAACACCGGGGAGCTGTTTTTT. The chain links TRBV10-1 to TRBJ2-2; 7 nucleotides line up with TRBD2. This CDR3 is 16 amino acids long. Germline trimming cut 3 bases from V and 2 bases from J; bases unmatched to any gene: 6. The germline V gene encodes CDR1 WNHNN and CDR2 SYGVQD (reference sequence).

CDR3 bases: TGTGCCAGTAGTATAGTAGCGGGGCGTACCTACGAGCAGTACTTC. Translation: CASSIVAGRTYEQYF. V is TRBV19 and J is TRBJ2-7; 8 bases fit TRBD2. Trimming removed 1 base from V and 2 bases from J; junction bases left unmatched: 4. Germline values: CDR1 LNHDA, CDR2 SQIVND (reference sequence). This CDR3 spans 15 amino acids.

The CDR3 bases are TGTGCCAGTAGTATAATAGGGGGTATGAACACTGAAGCTTTCTTT. Its protein product is CASSIIGGMNTEAFF. This sequence joins TRBV19 and TRBJ1-1; D may be TRBD1 (6 bases). The V end lost 2 bases, the J end lost 0 bases, and 10 bases lay between the germline ends. The CDR3 length is 15 residues. Germline assignment: CDR1 LNHDA and CDR2 SQIVND (reference sequence).

The chain couples TRBV7-3 to TRBJ2-2; possible D gene TRBD2, 5 bases. Germline V gene lookup returns CDR1 SGHTA and CDR2 FQGTGA. V lost 2 bases, J lost 6 bases, and 7 bases lay in between. The CDR3 totals 13 residues. CDR3 region: CASSLSGSGELFF. In DNA, the CDR3 is TGTGCCAGCAGCTTATCGGGATCCGGGGAGCTGTTTTTT.

With respect to this clone: Other DNA sequences of this sample code for an identical CDR3. This chain joins TRBV6-5 and TRBJ1-1; D unclear. V lost 4 bases and J lost 1, with 7 bases in between. Germline assignment: CDR1 MNHEY and CDR2 SVGAGI. CDR3 size: 13 residues. CDR3 nucleotide sequence: TGTGCCAGCAGTTCAACAGCGAACACTGAAGCTTTCTTT. It specifies CASSSTANTEAFF.